The sequence of this TCR beta chain was determined in a study of blood T cell repertoires in COVID-19. Study details: The origin of the acute and convalescent COVID-19 samples was the United States, Italy and Spain.

TCRdb's table, derived via immunoSEQ multiplex PCR, lists solely in-frame clones and lacks some. The table records around 300,000 clones, 90% to 95% of them present only once. V was cut by 4 bases and J by 3 bases, with 18 bases left in between. The length of the CDR3 is 17 residues. CDR1 and CDR2 (germline): SGHAT, FQNNGV. The receptor comes from a woman aged 25-40 years with COVID-19, enrolled during active disease. Material for sequencing was peripheral blood. The gene calls are TRBV11-2 and TRBJ2-2; D might be TRBD1 (6 bases). CDR3: CASSWSPRGLHTGELFF. Here the CDR3 DNA reads TGTGCCAGCAGCTGGTCCCCCAGGGGTCTACACACCGGGGAGCTGTTTTTT.